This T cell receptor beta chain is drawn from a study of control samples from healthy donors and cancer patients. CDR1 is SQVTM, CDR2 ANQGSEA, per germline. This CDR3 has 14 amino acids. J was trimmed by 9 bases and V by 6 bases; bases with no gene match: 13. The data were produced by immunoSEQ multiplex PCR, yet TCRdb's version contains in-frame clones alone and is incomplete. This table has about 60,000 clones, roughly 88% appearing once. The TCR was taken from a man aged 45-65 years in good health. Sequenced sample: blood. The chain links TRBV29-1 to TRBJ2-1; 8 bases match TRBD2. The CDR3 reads CSVPSGGGWTEQFF. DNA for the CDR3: TGCAGCGTCCCCTCCGGGGGGGGCTGGACTGAGCAGTTCTTC.